The rows below give T cell receptor beta chains drawn from one sample of a study of blood T cell repertoires in COVID-19. Repertoires were generated with immunoSEQ multiplex PCR, while TCRdb's copy carries only in-frame clones and drops some. The data hold around 470,000 clones, with 89% observed a single time. The sequencing input was peripheral blood. The origin of the receptors is a man between 18 and 35 years old with COVID-19, enrolled during active disease. CDR3s include the opening cysteine and the closing phenylalanine or tryptophan. Fields, in order: J gene, V gene, D gene, CDR3 protein. The D gene is left open where the match is weak.

TRBJ2-1 TRBV5-4 TRBD2 CASSSKAGTSGAYNEQFF
TRBJ2-3 TRBV20-1 - CSASQGGDTDTQYF
TRBJ2-7 TRBV6-5 TRBD1 CASSYTGTESYEQYF
TRBJ2-7 TRBV5-1 - CASSLGSQSYEQYF
TRBJ2-1 TRBV9 TRBD2 CASSVGGGSYNEQFF
TRBJ1-5 TRBV28 TRBD1 CASSQDRARGLNQPQHF
TRBJ1-2 TRBV5-6 TRBD1 CASSLVDRGKSGYTF
TRBJ2-7 TRBV3-1/TRBV3-2 TRBD2 CASSPLTSGVLSYEQYF
TRBJ2-7 TRBV2 TRBD1 CALLGQGFYEQYF
TRBJ1-2 TRBV27 TRBD1 CASSFTGQNYGYTF
TRBJ2-1 TRBV5-1 - CASSLAGQGNEQFF
TRBJ2-2 TRBV5-1 TRBD2 CASSLVPSGGDTGELFF
TRBJ2-3 TRBV7-6 - CASSPSGDTQYF
TRBJ2-7 TRBV7-4 - CASSLWETSYEQYF
TRBJ1-1 TRBV18 - CASSWTRMNTEAFF
TRBJ2-6 TRBV7-9 - CASSYLRGLLSGANVLTF
TRBJ2-1 TRBV5-4 TRBD1 CASSSYTTGAYNEQFF
TRBJ2-2 TRBV19 TRBD2 CASSTLAGQRLFF
TRBJ2-1 TRBV28 - CASSFRGSSYNEQFF
TRBJ2-5 TRBV5-1 TRBD1 CASSWGTGGQETQYF
TRBJ2-1 TRBV7-2 - CASSFGRSSYNEQFF
TRBJ2-5 TRBV5-8 - CASSLQFQETQYF
TRBJ2-3 TRBV6-1 TRBD2 CASSEYYWTSATDTQYF
TRBJ2-1 TRBV3-1/TRBV3-2 TRBD1 CASSPRDRVGYNEQFF
TRBJ2-1 TRBV4-1 - CASSQDPYPEQFF
TRBJ1-6 TRBV27 - CASIQGGQVNNSPLHF
TRBJ2-7 TRBV2 TRBD1 CASTGTGPREQYF
TRBJ1-1 TRBV5-1 TRBD1 CASSLVQGDGTEAFF
TRBJ1-1 TRBV12-3/TRBV12-4 - CASSSPRGSAFF
TRBJ2-1 TRBV5-1 - CASSWTWSSYNEQFF
TRBJ2-7 TRBV3-1/TRBV3-2 TRBD2 CASSPTHSGGGYEQYF
TRBJ2-7 TRBV5-4 - CASSLDGDEQYF
TRBJ2-1 TRBV5-1 TRBD2 CASGGDYNEQFF
TRBJ2-2 TRBV5-6 - CASSSSVRRSTGELFF
TRBJ1-1 TRBV5-1 TRBD1 CASRQGAELNTEAFF
TRBJ2-4 TRBV18 - CASSPTEGNIQYF